A single sample gave rise to the 32 T cell receptor beta chains below, sequenced in a study of PD-1 blockade in classical Hodgkin lymphoma. Sequencing was performed with immunoSEQ multiplex PCR; in TCRdb, only in-frame clones are kept and a portion is missing. The data contain 70,000 to 85,000 clones, about 92% of them singletons. Every single patient, without exception, relapsed after autologous stem cell transplantation, and brentuximab vedotin exposure varied. Sequences were derived from peripheral blood mononuclear cells (PBMCs), sampled at baseline. The receptors were sampled from a human donor with classical Hodgkin lymphoma.

The gene calls are TRBV27 and TRBJ1-2; 11 bases are shared with TRBD1. CDR3 length: 16 amino acids. The V and J ends lost 6 bases and 3 bases, in that order; junction bases with no gene match: 9. Germline V gives CDR1 MNHEY, CDR2 SMNVEV (reference sequence). The CDR3 here is CASSAGQGAGYYGYTF. Here the CDR3 DNA reads TGTGCCAGCAGCGCTGGACAGGGGGCGGGGTACTATGGCTACACCTTC.

This clone appeared once. The chain joins TRBV7-2 to TRBJ2-1; 7 nucleotides agree with TRBD2. The germline gives CDR1 SGHTA, CDR2 FQGNSA. This CDR3 spans 14 amino acids. V trimming: 2 bases; J trimming: 3 bases; junction bases outside the gene matches: 1. The CDR3: CASSLKRDYNEQFF. CDR3 sequence (DNA): TGTGCCAGCAGCTTAAAGCGGGACTACAATGAGCAGTTCTTC.

This clone was counted once. The chain links TRBV11-2 to TRBJ2-2, with D uncertain. The length of the CDR3 is 13 residues. V was cut by 1 base and J by 3 bases, with 3 bases left in between. Germline CDR1 SGHAT, CDR2 FQNNGV. The CDR3 DNA sequence: TGTGCCAGCAGCTTAGGGTACACCGGGGAGCTGTTTTTT. It encodes CASSLGYTGELFF.

The rearrangement links TRBV7-9 to TRBJ2-3; D remains unclear. Per germline, CDR1 SEHNR and CDR2 FQNEAQ (reference sequence). The ends were cut back, 1 base at V and 3 bases at J, with 11 bases in the middle. The length of the CDR3 is 15 residues. This CDR3 is CASSLVGIGTDTQYF. In nucleotides, the CDR3 is TGTGCCAGCAGCTTAGTTGGGATAGGGACAGATACGCAGTATTTT.

In DNA, the CDR3 is TGTGCCAGCAGTTACCTAGGGACTAGGACGGGAGATACGCAGTATTTT. Translating it yields CASSYLGTRTGDTQYF. This chain uses TRBV6-5 with TRBJ2-3; 8 positions match TRBD2. The J segment lost 5 bases and the V segment lost 2 bases, leaving 9 bases of the junction unmatched. Germline-derived CDR1 and CDR2 are MNHEY and SVGAGI. The CDR3 runs 16 residues.

V gene TRBV13 combines with J gene TRBJ2-5; 9 bases agree with TRBD2. With 6 bases clipped from V and 1 base from J, the junction kept 9 bases outside the gene matches. The CDR3 length is 16 residues. CDR1 is PRHDT and CDR2 is FYEKMQ in the germline V gene (reference sequence). The CDR3 loop is CASRSRGSGGQETQYF. The CDR3 bases are TGTGCCAGCAGGTCCCGGGGTAGCGGGGGCCAAGAGACCCAGTACTTC.

The rearrangement uses TRBV27 and TRBJ1-2; D is perhaps TRBD1 (5 bases). The germline CDR1 and CDR2 sequences are MNHEY and SMNVEV (reference sequence). Trimming shortened V by 2 bases and J by 5 bases, and 12 bases separated the two germline ends. The length of the CDR3 is 14 residues. The CDR3 nucleotides are TGTGCCAGCAGTTTAAAGGACAAAGGATATGGCTACACCTTC. Amino acids: CASSLKDKGYGYTF.

V gene TRBV11-2 combines with J gene TRBJ1-1; D gene unclear. Trimming took off 6 bases at V and 1 base at J, with 12 bases between the two ends. The germline V gene has CDR1 SGHAT and CDR2 FQNNGV. The CDR3 sequence is 14 residues long. CDR3 sequence reads: CASSLKAKNTEAFF. The CDR3 region has the DNA TGTGCCAGCAGTCTCAAAGCGAAGAACACTGAAGCTTTCTTT.

The chain joins TRBV18 to TRBJ1-1; TRBD1 might be the D (5 bases). This CDR3 has 14 residues. Germline loops: CDR1 KGHSH, CDR2 LQKENI. The V gene lost 5 bases and the J gene lost 1 base, with 11 bases spanning the gap. CDR3 residues: CASSTTGANTEAFF. The CDR3 bases are TGTGCCAGCTCAACAACAGGCGCGAACACTGAAGCTTTCTTT.

J is TRBJ2-7 and V is TRBV5-4, with D possibly called TRBD1 or TRBD2 (7 bases each). Germline loops: CDR1 SGHNT, CDR2 YYREEE (reference sequence). There are 15 residues in the CDR3. V lost 0 bases to trimming and J lost 6 bases, with 16 bases between them. CDR3 protein: CASSLVSGGVFEQYF. The CDR3 DNA follows: TGTGCCAGCAGCTTGGTATCAGGGGGGGTGTTCGAGCAGTACTTC.

This clone was observed once. V gene TRBV5-1 combines with J gene TRBJ2-7; 11 bases fit TRBD1. CDR1 is SGHRS and CDR2 is YFSETQ in the germline V gene. The V and J ends lost 4 bases and 4 bases, in that order; junction bases with no gene match: 4. The CDR3 covers 14 residues. This CDR3 is CASSPGTGGYEQYF. CDR3 sequence (DNA): TGCGCCAGCAGCCCCGGGACAGGGGGTTACGAGCAGTACTTC.

The chain combines TRBV7-8 with TRBJ2-3; TRBD1 is a possible D gene (5 bases). This CDR3 has 13 amino acids. Trimming shortened V by 3 bases and J by 8 bases, and 12 bases separated the two germline ends. Germline V gives CDR1 SGHVS, CDR2 FQNEAQ. CDR3 region: CASSLETEPTQYF. The CDR3 coding sequence is TGTGCCAGCAGCTTGGAGACAGAGCCTACGCAGTATTTT.

The J gene is TRBJ2-7, the V gene TRBV29-1; D unresolved. The germline gives CDR1 SQVTM, CDR2 ANQGSEA. Trimming left V 6 bases short and J 2 bases short, with 17 bases between. CDR3 length: 14 amino acids. The CDR3 loop is CSVETGRSTYEQYF. As DNA, the CDR3 is TGCAGCGTCGAAACGGGCCGTTCCACCTACGAGCAGTACTTC.

The CDR3 sequence is CASSSGPLTDTQYF. The CDR3 DNA sequence: TGTGCCAGCAGCTCGGGCCCCCTCACAGATACGCAGTATTTT. V usage is TRBV11-1 and J usage is TRBJ2-3, with D unclear. CDR1 is SGHAT and CDR2 is FQDESV in the germline V gene (reference sequence). This CDR3 comprises 14 residues. The V end was cut by 4 bases, the J end by 2 bases, with 10 bases between.

As regards this clone: Other DNA sequences of this sample code for an identical CDR3. The chain has TRBV19 and TRBJ2-2, with D possibly matching TRBD2 (6 bases). The V end was cut by 9 bases, the J end by 0 bases, with 11 bases between. The CDR3 consists of 14 residues. In germline, CDR1 is LNHDA, CDR2 SQIVND (reference sequence). In DNA, the CDR3 is TGTGCCAGCAGCGGGCTAGCGAACACCGGGGAGCTGTTTTTT. Protein: CASSGLANTGELFF.

The chain employs TRBV9 and TRBJ2-7, with a tentative D call TRBD2 (5 bases). V lost 0 bases and J 2 bases, leaving 9 bases between the germline ends. CDR3 size: 14 residues. Germline V gene data show CDR1 as SGDLS and CDR2 as YYNGEE. CDR3 loop: CASSVGTGTYEQYF. CDR3 DNA: TGTGCCAGCAGCGTAGGGACGGGAACCTACGAGCAGTACTTC.

The rearrangement links TRBV18 to TRBJ2-5; no clear D. CDR3 length: 13 residues. CDR1 is KGHSH, CDR2 LQKENI, per germline. Between the trimmed V and J ends, which lost 7 bases and 4 bases, there was a span of 13 bases. CDR3 DNA: TGTGCCAGCTTCTCGACCCTTGGAGAGACCCAGTACTTC. Its translation is CASFSTLGETQYF.

The chain recombines TRBV7-2 with TRBJ2-1; D not resolved. CDR1 and CDR2 from the germline V gene are SGHTA and FQGNSA. The CDR3 is made up of 14 amino acids. Trimming removed 4 bases at V and 1 base at J, with 8 bases between. The CDR3 DNA is TGTGCCAGCAGCTCGACGAGGTCCTACAATGAGCAGTTCTTC. Protein product: CASSSTRSYNEQFF. Combining the CDR3 with reference TRBV7-2 and TRBJ2-1 gives the whole variable domain GAGVSQSPSNKVTEKGKDVELRCDPISGHTALYWYRQSLGQGLEFLIYFQGNSAPDKSGLPSDRFSAERTGGSVSTLTIQRTQQEDSAVYLCASSSTRSYNEQFFGPGTRLTVL.

The chain is built from TRBV21-1 and TRBJ2-4. TRBV21-1 is a documented pseudogene. The CDR3 is 17 residues long. This CDR3 reads CASSKEAYGEEGIIQYF. CDR3 nucleotides: TGTGCCAGCAGCAAAGAGGCTTATGGGGAAGAGGGGATCATTCAGTACTTC.

This chain connects TRBV7-6 to TRBJ2-3; the D gene is possibly TRBD1 (6 bases). The CDR3 is 15 amino acids. CDR1 and CDR2 from the germline V gene are SGHVS and FNYEAQ. V dropped 3 bases and J dropped 0 bases, with 10 bases sitting between them. CDR3 nucleotide sequence: TGTGCCAGCAGCTTTACAGGGACGAGCACAGATACGCAGTATTTT. Amino acid sequence: CASSFTGTSTDTQYF. Variable domain in full (rest from reference TRBV7-6 and TRBJ2-3): GAGVSQSPRYKVTKRGQDVALRCDPISGHVSLYWYRQALGQGPEFLTYFNYEAQQDKSGLPNDRFSAERPEGSISTLTIQRTEQRDSAMYRCASSFTGTSTDTQYFGPGTRLTVL.

The rearrangement links TRBV4-3 to TRBJ2-2, with D possibly TRBD1 on 6 matching bases. This CDR3 has 15 amino acids. CDR1 is LGHNA, CDR2 YSLEER, per germline. V shed 4 bases and J shed 1 base, with 10 bases lying between them. CDR3 DNA sequence: TGCGCCAGCAGCCCGGGGACACGGAACACCGGGGAGCTGTTTTTT. It encodes CASSPGTRNTGELFF.

The chain carries TRBV5-4 and TRBJ2-1, with D unresolved. Deletions cut 0 bases from V and 3 bases from J, with 10 bases between. CDR3 size: 15 residues. Germline V gene lookup returns CDR1 SGHNT and CDR2 YYREEE (reference sequence). CDR3 region: CASSLGASSYNEQFF. CDR3 nucleotide sequence: TGTGCCAGCAGCTTGGGAGCCAGTAGCTACAATGAGCAGTTCTTC.

This clone was seen once. CDR3 bases: TGTGCCAGTATTTTTCAAGGCTATGGCTACACCTTC. Its protein is CASIFQGYGYTF. The chain employs TRBV19 and TRBJ1-2; D not resolved. This CDR3 has 12 amino acids. With 7 bases removed from V and 4 bases from J, the gap between germline ends came to 10 bases. The germline V gene has CDR1 LNHDA and CDR2 SQIVND (reference sequence).

V gene TRBV5-1 combines with J gene TRBJ1-5; the D gene is possibly TRBD1 (5 bases). V was pared by 0 bases and J by 2 bases, with 12 bases between. CDR3 length: 16 amino acids. Germline V lookup: CDR1 SGHRS, CDR2 YFSETQ. The CDR3 protein is CASSLEASGGNQPQHF. CDR3 DNA sequence: TGCGCCAGCAGCTTGGAGGCTTCGGGGGGCAATCAGCCCCAGCATTTT.

The J gene is TRBJ2-7, the V gene TRBV30; 7 nucleotides match TRBD1. With V trimmed by 5 bases and J by 3 bases, 7 bases remained unmatched. The CDR3 covers 13 residues. The germline V gene has CDR1 GTSNPN and CDR2 SVGIG (reference sequence). Here the CDR3 reads CAWGRQGRYEQYF. The CDR3 bases are TGTGCCTGGGGAAGACAGGGCCGCTACGAGCAGTACTTC.

V is TRBV29-1 and J is TRBJ2-1; D is possibly TRBD1 or TRBD2 (7 bases each). The germline V gene encodes CDR1 SQVTM and CDR2 ANQGSEA. Trimming shortened V by 7 bases and J by 8 bases, and 21 bases separated the two germline ends. The CDR3 length is 14 residues. CDR3 in DNA: TGCAGCGAAGGCGAGGGGGCGGGGGTCGATGAGCAGTTCTTC. Translated, it gives CSEGEGAGVDEQFF.

V gene TRBV7-3 combines with J gene TRBJ2-3, with D perhaps matching TRBD1 or TRBD2 (5 bases each). CDR1 is SGHTA, CDR2 FQGTGA, per germline. CDR3 length: 16 residues. V lost 0 bases and J 5 bases, leaving 15 bases between the germline ends. CDR3 bases: TGTGCCAGCAGCTTAACAGGTAGCGAGGGGCAAGATACGCAGTATTTT. Translated: CASSLTGSEGQDTQYF. The whole variable domain, filled in from reference TRBV7-3 and TRBJ2-3, reads GAGVSQTPSNKVTEKGKYVELRCDPISGHTALYWYRQSLGQGPEFLIYFQGTGAADDSGLPNDRFFAVRPEGSVSTLKIQRTERGDSAVYLCASSLTGSEGQDTQYFGPGTRLTVL.

The V gene is TRBV9, the J gene TRBJ1-2; tentatively, D is TRBD1 (5 bases). The CDR3 runs to 13 residues. Trimming shortened V by 7 bases and J by 0 bases, and 10 bases separated the two germline ends. CDR1 and CDR2 (germline): SGDLS, YYNGEE. Written as DNA, the CDR3 is TGTGCCAGCCATGGACAACCTAACTATGGCTACACCTTC. Its translation is CASHGQPNYGYTF.

V is TRBV19 and J is TRBJ1-1, with 9 bases fitting TRBD1. V dropped 3 bases and J dropped 2; count of bases not matched to a gene: 1. The CDR3 has 14 residues. The germline gives CDR1 LNHDA, CDR2 SQIVND (reference sequence). The CDR3 DNA reads as TGTGCCAGTAGTATGGACAGGGGAAACACTGAAGCTTTCTTT. It encodes CASSMDRGNTEAFF.

V is TRBV28 and J is TRBJ2-7; no reliable D call. Per the germline V gene, CDR1 is MDHEN and CDR2 is SYDVKM. The CDR3 consists of 10 residues. Trimming removed 11 bases at V and 2 bases at J, with 7 bases between. The CDR3 is CAGVPYEQYF. CDR3 bases: TGTGCCGGGGTACCCTACGAGCAGTACTTC.

The chain combines TRBV27 with TRBJ2-6, with D perhaps assigned TRBD1 or TRBD2 (5 bases each). The CDR3 is 17 amino acids. CDR1 and CDR2 from the germline V gene are MNHEY and SMNVEV (reference sequence). Trimming stripped 5 bases from V and 0 bases from J, with 14 bases between. CDR3 amino acids: CASSPFSGGSGANVLTF. For the CDR3, the DNA is TGTGCCAGCAGTCCATTTTCTGGGGGCTCTGGGGCCAACGTCCTGACTTTC.

The chain combines TRBV7-9 with TRBJ2-2; D gene ambiguous. The CDR3 is 13 amino acids. V lost 5 bases and J 6 bases, leaving 10 bases between the germline ends. Per the germline V gene, CDR1 is SEHNR and CDR2 is FQNEAQ (reference sequence). Here the CDR3 reads CASSLGGSGELFF. DNA of the CDR3: TGTGCCAGCAGCCTAGGCGGCTCCGGGGAGCTGTTTTTT.